This T cell receptor beta chain stems from a study of CD8 T cells in ankylosing spondylitis. Study findings and constraints: In peripheral blood, disease-linked CD8+ clones occurred at relatively low frequencies. Blood from ankylosing spondylitis patients appeared to carry a characteristic roughly 8-variant TCR beta motif. There were earlier reports of some motif variants in reactive arthritis synovial fluid and blood.

Only a few counts were recorded for this clonotype. Its matching antigen is unknown. Construction of TCR beta libraries was performed using quantitative 5'-RACE with molecular barcodes. In TCRdb, the 5' RACE reads were re-called with MiXCR into one record per CDR3 protein. This table holds about 110,000 distinct CDR3 sequences, approximately 25% found once. The receptor was isolated from a male donor with ankylosing spondylitis. The sequencing input was synovial fluid, either unsorted or a sorted T cell fraction (not recorded which).

The CDR3 is CATTFRDRGLYEQYF. The CDR3 DNA reads as TGTGCCACCACATTCCGGGACAGGGGGCTCTACGAGCAGTACTTC. This sequence joins TRBV2 and TRBJ2-7; 12 positions match TRBD1. Germline CDR1 is SNHLY and CDR2 is FYNNEI. Trimming cost V 10 bases and J 3 bases; bases outside gene matches: 10. The CDR3 is 15 residues long.